This TCR beta chain was captured in a study of shared clonotypes between healthy human individuals. Data came from immunoSEQ multiplex PCR; TCRdb stores just in-frame clones and leaves some out. The sample lists more than 2 million clones, approximately 94% occurring once. Germline V lookup: CDR1 MNHEY, CDR2 SVGAGI. This CDR3 region has 13 residues. Trimming pared 6 bases from V and 5 bases from J, leaving 10 bases between. The clonotype originates from a young man in good health. This chain uses TRBV6-5 with TRBJ2-2; D is unclear. The sample comprised naive CD4+ T cells sorted from blood. The subset is: CD45RA+ positively selected. CDR3 in DNA: TGTGCCAGCAGCCGGGTCCAAACCGGGGAGCTGTTTTTT. This codes for CASSRVQTGELFF.